This T cell receptor (beta chain) was sequenced in a study of T cell responses to AZD1222 COVID-19 vaccine. About the research overall: Both about-4-week and about-12-week second-dose recipients were combined. Overall study findings and caveats: As reported, nearly half of all spike-specific TCRs target variant regions that are unmutated. The donors showed a predominance of white British ancestry and of females, with possible underestimation of clonal diversity. The number of AZD1222 recipients seropositive at baseline was only five or six.

The assay was immunoSEQ multiplex PCR, and TCRdb's table has in-frame clones only and misses some. Of roughly 70,000 clones in the sample, roughly four fifths were seen once. In the case of this clone: What it binds is not known.

The germline V gene encodes CDR1 LGHDT and CDR2 YNNKEL (reference sequence). V gave up 0 bases and J gave up 2 bases, with 7 bases separating them. The CDR3 has 14 amino acids. This clonotype was obtained from an adult in good health. V is TRBV3-1 (or the pseudogene TRBV3-2) and J is TRBJ2-5; D unclear. Sequencing used peripheral blood, obtained on day 0 of AZD1222 vaccination. The CDR3 loop reads CASSQEGFQETQYF. CDR3 coding DNA: TGTGCCAGCAGCCAAGAAGGCTTTCAAGAGACCCAGTACTTC.